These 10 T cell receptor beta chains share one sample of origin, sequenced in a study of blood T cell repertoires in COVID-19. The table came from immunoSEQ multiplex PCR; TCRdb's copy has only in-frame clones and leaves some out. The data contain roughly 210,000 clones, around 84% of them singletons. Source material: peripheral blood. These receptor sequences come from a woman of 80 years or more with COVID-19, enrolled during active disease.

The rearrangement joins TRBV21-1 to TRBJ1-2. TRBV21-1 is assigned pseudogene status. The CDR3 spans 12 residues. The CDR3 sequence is CASRSEGRGYTF. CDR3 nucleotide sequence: TGTGCCAGCAGGAGTGAGGGTCGGGGCTACACCTTC.

CDR3 residues: CASSRQENTEAFF. DNA of the CDR3: TGTGCCAGCAGCAGACAAGAGAACACTGAAGCTTTCTTT. V usage is TRBV7-3 and J usage is TRBJ1-1; D unresolved. CDR1 SGHTA and CDR2 FQGTGA come from the germline V gene. This CDR3 has 13 residues. V lost 5 bases and J lost 1, with 8 bases in between.

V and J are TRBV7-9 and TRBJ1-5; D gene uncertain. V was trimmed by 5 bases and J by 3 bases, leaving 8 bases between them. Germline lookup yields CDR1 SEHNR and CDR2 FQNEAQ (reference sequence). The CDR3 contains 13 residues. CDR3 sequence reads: CASSQAFNQPQHF. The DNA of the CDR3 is TGTGCCAGCAGCCAGGCGTTCAATCAGCCCCAGCATTTT.

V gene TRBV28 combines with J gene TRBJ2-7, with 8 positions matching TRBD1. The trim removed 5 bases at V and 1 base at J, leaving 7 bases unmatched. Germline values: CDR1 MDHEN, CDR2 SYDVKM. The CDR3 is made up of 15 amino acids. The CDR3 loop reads CASSPSDRVSYEQYF. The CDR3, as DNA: TGTGCCAGCAGTCCCTCGGACAGGGTTTCCTACGAGCAGTACTTC.

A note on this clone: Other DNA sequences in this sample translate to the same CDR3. This chain's CDR3 is CASSLGQGAYGYTF. As DNA, the CDR3 is TGTGCCAGCAGTTTAGGGCAGGGGGCCTATGGCTACACCTTC. V gene TRBV28 combines with J gene TRBJ1-2; TRBD1 matches at 8 bases. The CDR3 contains 14 residues. The junction had 3 bases not matched to a gene; V was cut back by 2 bases and J by 4 bases. Germline CDR1 reads MDHEN; CDR2 reads SYDVKM.

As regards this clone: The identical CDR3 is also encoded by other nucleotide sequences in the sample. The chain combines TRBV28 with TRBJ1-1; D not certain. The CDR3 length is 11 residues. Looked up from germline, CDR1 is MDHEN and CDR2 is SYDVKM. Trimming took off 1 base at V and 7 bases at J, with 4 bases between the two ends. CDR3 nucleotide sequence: TGTGCCAGCAGTTTATCAGGTGAAGCTTTCTTT. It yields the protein CASSLSGEAFF.

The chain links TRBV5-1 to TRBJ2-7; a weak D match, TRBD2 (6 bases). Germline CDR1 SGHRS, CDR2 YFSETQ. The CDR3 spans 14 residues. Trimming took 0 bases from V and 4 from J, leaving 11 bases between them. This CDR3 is CASSLGGVDYEQYF. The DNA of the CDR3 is TGCGCCAGCAGCTTGGGCGGGGTAGATTACGAGCAGTACTTC.

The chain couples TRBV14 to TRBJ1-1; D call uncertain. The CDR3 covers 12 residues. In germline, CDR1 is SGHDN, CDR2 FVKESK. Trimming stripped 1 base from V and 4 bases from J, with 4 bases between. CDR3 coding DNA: TGTGCCAGCAGCCAAGGGGCCACTGAAGCTTTCTTT. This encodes CASSQGATEAFF.

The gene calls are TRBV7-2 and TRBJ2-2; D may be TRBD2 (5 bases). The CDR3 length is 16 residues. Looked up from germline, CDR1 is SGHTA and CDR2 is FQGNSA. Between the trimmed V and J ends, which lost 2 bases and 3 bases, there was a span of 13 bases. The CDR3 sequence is CASSLTSQYYTGELFF. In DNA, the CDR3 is TGTGCCAGCAGCTTAACTAGTCAATATTACACCGGGGAGCTGTTTTTT.

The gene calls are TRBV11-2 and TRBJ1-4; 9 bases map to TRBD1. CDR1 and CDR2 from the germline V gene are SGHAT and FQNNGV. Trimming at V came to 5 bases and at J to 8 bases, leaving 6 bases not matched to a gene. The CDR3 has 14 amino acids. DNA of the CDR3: TGTGCCAGCAGCACGCGGACAGGGGTGGAAAAACTGTTTTTT. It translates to CASSTRTGVEKLFF. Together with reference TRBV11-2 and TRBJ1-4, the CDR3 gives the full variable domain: EAGVAQSPRYKIIEKRQSVAFWCNPISGHATLYWYQQILGQGPKLLIQFQNNGVVDDSQLPKDRFSAERLKGVDSTLKIQPAKLEDSAVYLCASSTRTGVEKLFFGSGTQLSVL.